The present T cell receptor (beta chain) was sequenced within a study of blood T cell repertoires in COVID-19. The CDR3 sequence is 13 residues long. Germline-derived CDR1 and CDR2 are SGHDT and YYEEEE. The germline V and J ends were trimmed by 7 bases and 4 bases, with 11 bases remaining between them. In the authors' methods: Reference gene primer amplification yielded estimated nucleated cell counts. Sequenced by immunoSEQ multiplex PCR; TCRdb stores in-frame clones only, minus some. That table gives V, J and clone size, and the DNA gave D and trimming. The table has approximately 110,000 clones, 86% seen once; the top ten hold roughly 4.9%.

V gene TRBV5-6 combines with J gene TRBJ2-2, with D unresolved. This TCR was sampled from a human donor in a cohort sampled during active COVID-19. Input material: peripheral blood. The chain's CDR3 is CASCRVGTGELFF. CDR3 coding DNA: TGTGCCAGCTGTCGGGTGGGCACCGGGGAGCTGTTTTTT.